This T cell receptor (beta chain) was retrieved from a study of shared clonotypes between healthy human individuals. Broader study findings: Sharing across four donors was highest in naive CD4 (around 5%) and lowest in memory CD8 (about 0.4%). Relative to memory subsets, naive subsets generally showed larger estimated richness. Sampling included only blood; tissue repertoires likely differ.

Germline-derived CDR1 and CDR2 are MGHRA and YSYEKL. The CDR3 length is 15 residues. Each cell subset's genomic DNA was divided evenly among several immunoSEQ plates. The protocol was immunoSEQ multiplex PCR, while the TCRdb copy is restricted to in-frame clones and leaves out a portion. The repertoire holds under 850,000 clones, with about 92% as singletons. Only CD45RO-negative cells positively selected for CCR7 counted as naive CD8 cells, so terminally differentiated effector memory CD45RA+ cells were excluded. This clone is a singleton in its sample. Its antigen remains unidentified. One end of the junction does not line up with germline, which may come from a read error.

Sequencing was done on a sample of naive CD8+ T cells sorted from blood. This clonotype was sampled from a man between 25 and 39 years old in good health. The gene calls are TRBV4-1 and TRBJ2-1, with D possibly called TRBD1 or TRBD2 (5 bases each). CDR3 residues: CASNQDGADYNEQFF. DNA for the CDR3: TGCGCCAGCAACCAAGACGGGGCAGATTACAATGAGCAGTTCTTC.